These 19 T cell receptor delta chains came from one sample sequenced in a study of human gamma delta and Vdelta1 T cells. TCRdb re-identified clones in the PCR reads via CATT. The sample lists under 950 delta-chain clones, over 25% occurring once. What was sequenced was Vdelta1 gamma-delta T cells from blood. The receptors come from a human donor in good health.

By proportion, this clone is medium-sized. The chain is built from TRDV1 and TRDJ1; 7 bases are a match to TRDD3. Germline CDR1 TSWWSYY, CDR2 QGS. This CDR3 has 17 residues. J lost 4 bases, V lost 5 bases, and 16 bases had no gene match. The CDR3 sequence: CALGIRAGWGDDDKLIF. The CDR3, as DNA: TGTGCTCTTGGGATAAGGGCGGGCTGGGGGGACGACGATAAACTCATCTTT.

A remark on this clone: The amino acid sequence in TCRdb belongs to a much larger clone and departs from this DNA's translation at residue 6, likely a sequencing read error; the sequence shown is translated from the DNA. The chain carries TRDV1 and TRDJ1; 12 bases are a match to TRDD3. The CDR3 covers 21 residues. The trim removed 4 bases at V and 0 bases at J, leaving 18 bases unmatched. CDR1 TSWWSYY and CDR2 QGS come from the germline V gene. The chain's CDR3 is CALGVSPVLAWGIRHTDKLIF. Written as DNA, the CDR3 is TGTGCTCTTGGGGTTAGCCCTGTCTTAGCCTGGGGGATACGGCACACCGATAAACTCATCTTT.

This clone is categorized as medium-sized (0.01 to 0.1%). A far larger clone is one base from this, pointing to a likely read error. The chain couples TRDV1 to TRDJ1, with 10 bases that match TRDD3. J gave up 3 bases and V 5 bases, and 24 bases lay outside the gene matches. This CDR3 has 21 amino acids. CDR1 is TSWWSYY and CDR2 is QGS in the germline V gene. CDR3 loop: CALGNYPHFYRGIRGADKLIF. The CDR3, as DNA: TGTGCTCTTGGGAACTACCCTCACTTCTATCGGGGGATACGGGGAGCCGATAAACTCATCTTT.

In the case of this clone: This could be a read error, since a much larger clone is one nucleotide away. Other DNA sequences from this sample encode an identical CDR3 as well. The chain carries TRDV1 and TRDJ1; 11 nucleotides align to TRDD3. Germline CDR1 TSWWSYY, CDR2 QGS. The CDR3 is 19 residues long. CDR3 sequence reads: CALGESALLRWGIPDKLIF. The CDR3 DNA reads TGTGCTCTTGGGGAGAGCGCCCTCCTACGCTGGGGGATACCCGATAAACTCATCTTC.

A word on this clone: Given a far larger clone just one base away, this is likely a sequencing read error. The same CDR3 arises from other DNA sequences in this sample as well. This chain uses TRDV1 with TRDJ1; 9 bases fit TRDD3. The CDR3 is 27 amino acids. Germline-derived CDR1 and CDR2 are TSWWSYY and QGS. In DNA form, the CDR3 reads TGTGCTCTTGGGGAACCTCCATTCAGGAAGCGGCCTTCCTTGGATGGGGGATATTGCCTGGGATCCGATAAGCTCATCTTT. Translation: CALGEPPFRKRPSLDGGYCLGSDKLIF.

This clone occurred once. One base separates it from a far larger clone, so it is likely a read error. The sample carries other DNA sequences with the same CDR3. The chain links TRDV2 to TRDJ1; 13 bases are a match to TRDD3. V shed 8 bases and J 13 bases; nucleotides not matched to a gene: 15. Germline CDR1 is GEAIGNYY and CDR2 is EKD. This CDR3 has 14 residues. The CDR3, as DNA: TGTGCCTCCGCTCCACTACTGGGGGATACGCCAAACATCTTT. This sequence encodes CASAPLLGDTPNIF.

The chain has TRDV1 and TRDJ1, with TRDD3 matching 10 bases. Germline values: CDR1 TSWWSYY, CDR2 QGS. V lost 7 bases, J lost 3 bases, and 26 bases stayed unmatched. The CDR3 consists of 21 residues. The CDR3 sequence: CALENYLHLYRGIRRADKLIF. In DNA, the CDR3 is TGTGCTCTTGAGAACTACCTTCACCTCTATCGGGGGATACGGAGAGCCGATAAACTCATCTTT.

To note about this clone: Since a far larger clone is one base different, this is likely a read error. Different DNA sequences within this sample yield the same CDR3. The rearrangement uses TRDV1 and TRDJ1, with TRDD3 matching 9 bases. CDR1 is TSWWSYY, CDR2 QGS, per germline. The CDR3 covers 27 residues. CDR3 nucleotide sequence: TGTGCACTTGGGGAACCTCCATTCAGGAAGCGGCCTTCCTTGGATGGGGGATATTGCCTGGGATCCGATAAACTCATCTTT. Its translation: CALGEPPFRKRPSLDGGYCLGSDKLIF.

A note on this clone: One end of the junction fails to match germline, which may point to a read error. J is TRDJ1 and V is TRDV1; D unresolved. The CDR3 contains 16 residues. CDR1 is TSWWSYY and CDR2 is QGS in the germline V gene. CDR3 region: CALRELNRGSPDKLIF. CDR3 nucleotide sequence: TGTGCTCTTAGGGAACTCAACCGTGGGAGCCCCGATAAACTCATCTTT.

This clone came up a few times. The protein that TCRdb holds for this DNA derives from a much larger clone and differs from the translated DNA at residue 12, which likely indicates a read error; the protein shown here is translated from the DNA. The rearrangement joins TRDV1 to TRDJ1; 9 nucleotides line up with TRDD3. The CDR3 is 21 residues long. Looked up from germline, CDR1 is TSWWSYY and CDR2 is QGS. The junction had 21 bases not matched to a gene; V was cut back by 1 base and J by 3 bases. CDR3 DNA: TGTGCTCTTGGGGAACCTACCGAGTACTGGGGGAGCCCACCCTTCCCCGATAAACTCATCTTT. Translating it yields CALGEPTEYWGSPPFPDKLIF.

On this clone itself: This sequence may be a read error, since a much larger clone differs from it by one base. V and J are TRDV2 and TRDJ1; TRDD3 aligns across 8 bases. CDR3 length: 14 amino acids. Germline loops: CDR1 GEAIGNYY, CDR2 EKD. J gave up 13 bases and V 8 bases, and 20 bases lay outside the gene matches. The CDR3 reads CASATLLGETPNIF. In DNA form, the CDR3 reads TGTGCCTCCGCTACACTTCTGGGGGAGACGCCAAACATCTTT.

As concerns this clone: Being one base from a much bigger clone, this may be a read error. This same CDR3 is encoded by further DNA sequences in the sample. The gene calls are TRDV1 and TRDJ1; 9 bases match TRDD3. Germline CDR1 is TSWWSYY and CDR2 is QGS. This CDR3 contains 20 residues. The CDR3, as DNA: TGTGCTCTTGGGGTCAATTTTCCTTCGTACAGGGGGGGATACACCGATAAACTCATCTTC. Residues: CALGVNFPSYRGGYTDKLIF.

Comment on this clone: A read error likely explains this, since a far larger clone differs by one base. The chain has TRDV1 and TRDJ1; 7 nucleotides agree with TRDD3. The CDR3 is made up of 18 amino acids. Germline V gives CDR1 TSWWSYY, CDR2 QGS. The chain's CDR3 is CALGEIWRGILLGDRLIF. CDR3 DNA: TGTGCTCTTGGGGAGATCTGGCGGGGGATCCTCTTGGGCGATAGACTCATCTTT.

About this clone itself: A single base is all that separates this from a far larger clone, so a read error is likely. The chain has TRDV1 and TRDJ1, with 10 bases that match TRDD3. This CDR3 contains 20 residues. Trimming cost V 3 bases and J 0 bases; bases outside gene matches: 16. CDR1 is TSWWSYY and CDR2 is QGS in the germline V gene. CDR3 nucleotides: TGTGCTCTTGGGGATTCTCCCTTCCTCTGGGGGATATCGTACACCGATAAACTCATCTTT. Translating gives CALGDSPFLWGISYTDKLIF.

The chain couples TRDV1 to TRDJ1, with 12 bases matching TRDD3. J was trimmed by 3 bases and V by 2 bases; bases with no gene match: 16. Per the germline V gene, CDR1 is TSWWSYY and CDR2 is QGS. This CDR3 spans 20 amino acids. The CDR3 DNA is TGTGCTCTTGGGGAAAGGCCTTCCTACGCCTACTGGGGGATACCCGATAAACTCATCTTT. It encodes CALGERPSYAYWGIPDKLIF.

Of note for this clone: Distinct nucleotide sequences in the sample also encode this CDR3. The chain recombines TRDV2 with TRDJ1, with D tentatively TRDD3 (5 bases). Germline loops: CDR1 GEAIGNYY, CDR2 EKD. The CDR3 consists of 22 residues. Between the trimmed V and J ends, which lost 9 bases and 0 bases, there was a span of 40 bases. The CDR3 region is CATVGSSVRDVGRKKNTDKLIF. The CDR3 DNA sequence: TGTGCCACAGTCGGCTCAAGCGTGCGGGATGTAGGACGAAAAAAAAACACCGATAAACTCATCTTT.

In this sample, this clone turned up a few times. TCRdb assigns this DNA the protein of a much larger clone, which departs from its translation at residue 18; this likely reflects a read error, and the protein shown comes from translating the DNA. The chain couples TRDV1 to TRDJ1, with 12 bases lining up with TRDD3. This CDR3 has 21 amino acids. Germline assignment: CDR1 TSWWSYY and CDR2 QGS. CDR3 amino acids: CALGVGPVLAWGIRHTDRLIF. The CDR3 nucleotides read TGTGCTCTTGGGGTTGGCCCTGTCTTAGCCTGGGGGATACGGCACACCGATAGACTCATCTTT.

On this clone: This may stem from a read error, because a much larger clone lies one nucleotide away. Other DNA sequences in this specimen translate into the identical CDR3. This chain joins TRDV1 and TRDJ1; 8 bases match TRDD3. V dropped 0 bases and J dropped 7; count of bases not matched to a gene: 31. CDR3 length equals 23 residues. Germline CDR1 TSWWSYY, CDR2 QGS. DNA of the CDR3: TGTGCTCTTGGGGAACTTTGGTCCTACCCTCTTATGGGGGGATATAACAGCGGAGGTAAACTCATCTTT. It translates to CALGELWSYPLMGGYNSGGKLIF.

This clone was seen only once. This is likely an artifact of a read error, given a far larger clone one base away. The chain employs TRDV3 and TRDJ1, with unresolved D. This CDR3 has 15 amino acids. CDR1 is TVYSNPD, CDR2 GDNSRS, per germline (reference sequence). Trimming cost V 4 bases and J 4 bases, with 22 bases left between them. This CDR3 is CAYYSPSYHRDKLIF. The CDR3 DNA reads as TGTGCCTACTACAGTCCGTCATACCATCGCGATAAACTCATCTTT.